Presented here are 19 T cell receptor beta chains from one specimen sequenced in a study of shared clonotypes between healthy human individuals. Sequencing used immunoSEQ multiplex PCR; TCRdb keeps in-frame clones, though not all of them. The table shows roughly 570,000 clones, with roughly 98% occurring only once. The naive CD8 fraction comprised CD45RO-negative cells positively selected for CCR7 and excluded terminally differentiated effector memory CD45RA+ cells. The sequencing input was naive CD8+ T cells sorted from blood. These TCRs come from a man aged 30-40 years in good health.

The chain combines TRBV14 with TRBJ1-5; no reliable D call. From germline, CDR1 is SGHDN and CDR2 FVKESK. The CDR3 totals 13 residues. V was cut by 0 bases and J by 4 bases, with 4 bases left in between. CDR3 amino acids: CASSQEDNQPQHF. As DNA, the CDR3 is TGTGCCAGCAGCCAAGAGGATAATCAGCCCCAGCATTTT.

The chain has TRBV5-6 and TRBJ2-5; weak D call: TRBD2 (6 bases). V was shortened by 4 bases and J by 5 bases, with 15 bases between the two germline ends. Germline V gene sequence: CDR1 SGHDT, CDR2 YYEEEE. The length of the CDR3 is 14 residues. The CDR3 DNA sequence: TGTGCCAGCAGCACCGGGACTGGGGGGGAGACCCAGTACTTC. Amino acids: CASSTGTGGETQYF.

V and J are TRBV28 and TRBJ2-1, with D uncertain. Germline V lookup: CDR1 MDHEN, CDR2 SYDVKM. The CDR3 totals 11 residues. Trimming took 2 bases from V and 7 from J, leaving 3 bases between them. This chain's CDR3 is CASSLGNEQFF. CDR3 nucleotides: TGTGCCAGCAGTTTAGGGAATGAGCAGTTCTTC.

This chain uses TRBV5-4 with TRBJ2-1, with D possibly matching TRBD2 (5 bases). The CDR3 covers 16 residues. Germline CDR1 SGHNT, CDR2 YYREEE (reference sequence). V was clipped by 1 base and J by 8 bases, with 19 bases between them. CDR3 bases: TGTGCCAGCAGCTTGAATACTAGTAGGCGAAGGGATGAGCAGTTCTTC. Translating it yields CASSLNTSRRRDEQFF.

The V and J genes are TRBV6-5 and TRBJ1-5; perhaps TRBD1 as D (6 bases). Per germline, CDR1 MNHEY and CDR2 SVGAGI. CDR3 length equals 15 residues. V lost 9 bases, J lost 1 base, and 16 bases lay in between. The CDR3 nucleotides are TGTGCCAGTAAGATCGGGACAAACAGCAATCAGCCCCAGCATTTT. Translation: CASKIGTNSNQPQHF.

V is TRBV7-9 and J is TRBJ2-7; perhaps TRBD2 as D (6 bases). The length of the CDR3 is 12 residues. From germline, CDR1 is SEHNR and CDR2 FQNEAQ (reference sequence). Trimming stripped 8 bases from V and 3 bases from J, with 11 bases between. Here the CDR3 reads CASEGLNYEQYF. The CDR3, as DNA: TGTGCCAGCGAGGGACTCAACTACGAGCAGTACTTC. Full variable domain (remainder filled in from reference TRBV7-9 and TRBJ2-7): DTGVSQNPRHKITKRGQNVTFRCDPISEHNRLYWYRQTLGQGPEFLTYFQNEAQLEKSRLLSDRFSAERPKGSFSTLEIQRTEQGDSAMYLCASEGLNYEQYFGPGTRLTVT.

The chain carries TRBV15 and TRBJ2-1; 9 bases align to TRBD2. The CDR3 extends over 17 amino acids. V shed 1 base and J 9 bases; nucleotides not matched to a gene: 13. From germline, CDR1 is LNHNV and CDR2 YYDKDF (reference sequence). The CDR3 loop is CATSRGGLAGNEGEQFF. CDR3 nucleotide sequence: TGTGCCACCAGCAGAGGGGGACTAGCTGGTAACGAAGGTGAGCAGTTCTTC.

The chain joins TRBV27 to TRBJ2-1; 10 bases align to TRBD1. Germline CDR1 MNHEY, CDR2 SMNVEV (reference sequence). The CDR3 loop spans 16 amino acids. V lost 5 bases, J lost 4 bases, and 8 bases stayed unmatched. CDR3 bases: TGTGCCAGCAGTCCCCCGGGGACAGGGGTTTACAATGAGCAGTTCTTC. Protein sequence: CASSPPGTGVYNEQFF.

This clone was counted a few times. J is TRBJ2-7 and V is TRBV7-9; TRBD2 aligns across 8 bases. Germline assignment: CDR1 SEHNR and CDR2 FQNEAQ (reference sequence). Unmatched junction bases numbered 6, after V lost 8 bases and J lost 3 bases. The length of the CDR3 is 13 residues. This CDR3 is CASWKAGVYEQYF. In DNA form, the CDR3 reads TGTGCCAGCTGGAAAGCGGGAGTCTACGAGCAGTACTTC.

This chain links TRBV4-1 with TRBJ1-3; no clear D. V was cut by 4 bases and J by 1 base, with 5 bases left in between. The CDR3 consists of 13 residues. Germline V CDR1 and CDR2: MGHRA, YSYEKL. The CDR3 nucleotides read TGCGCCAGCAGCCTTGCTTCTGGAAACACCATATATTTT. The encoded protein is CASSLASGNTIYF.

The J gene is TRBJ1-1, the V gene TRBV19; D may be TRBD1 (5 bases). CDR3 length: 14 amino acids. Trimming took off 3 bases at V and 1 base at J, with 9 bases between the two ends. Looked up from germline, CDR1 is LNHDA and CDR2 is SQIVND (reference sequence). The DNA for the CDR3 is TGTGCCAGTAGTATTCGGGGGGGGAACACTGAAGCTTTCTTT. Protein product: CASSIRGGNTEAFF.

This chain joins TRBV27 and TRBJ2-7, with TRBD2 matching 7 bases. This CDR3 is 17 amino acids long. The germline V gene has CDR1 MNHEY and CDR2 SMNVEV (reference sequence). V trimming: 4 bases; J trimming: 6 bases; junction bases outside the gene matches: 18. This chain's CDR3 is CASSSSRDGTTLREQYF. The CDR3 DNA reads as TGTGCCAGCAGTTCCTCCCGGGATGGGACTACCCTACGCGAGCAGTACTTC.

The table lists this clone with a count of one. The V and J genes are TRBV5-5 and TRBJ2-7; the match to TRBD1 covers 8 bases. The V gene end was trimmed by 7 bases and the J gene end by 1 base; junction bases not matched to a gene: 19. Per the germline V gene, CDR1 is SGHKS and CDR2 is YYEKEE (reference sequence). The CDR3 has 18 amino acids. CDR3 region: CASSISGLGQVLSYEQYF. The CDR3 coding sequence is TGTGCCAGCTCCATTTCCGGCTTGGGACAGGTTCTATCCTACGAGCAGTACTTC. The full variable domain, with the rest looked up from reference TRBV5-5 and TRBJ2-7, is DAGVTQSPTHLIKTRGQQVTLRCSPISGHKSVSWYQQVLGQGPQFIFQYYEKEERGRGNFPDRFSARQFPNYSSELNVNALLLGDSALYLCASSISGLGQVLSYEQYFGPGTRLTVT.

This clone appeared once. The chain is built from TRBV4-1 and TRBJ2-7, with 9 bases aligning to TRBD1. CDR3 length equals 16 residues. CDR1 is MGHRA and CDR2 is YSYEKL in the germline V gene. The V gene end was trimmed by 1 base and the J gene end by 0 bases; junction bases not matched to a gene: 4. The chain's CDR3 is CASSQGDRVLSYEQYF. The CDR3 DNA follows: TGCGCCAGCAGCCAAGGGGACAGGGTCCTCTCCTACGAGCAGTACTTC.

The chain recombines TRBV27 with TRBJ1-3, with D uncertain. Germline V CDR1 and CDR2: MNHEY, SMNVEV (reference sequence). V lost 5 bases, J lost 5 bases, and 16 bases lay in between. This CDR3 region has 15 residues. This CDR3 reads CASSTDGGRRNTIYF. DNA of the CDR3: TGTGCCAGCAGTACCGACGGCGGGAGGAGAAACACCATATATTTT.

For the CDR3, the DNA is TGTGCCAGCATCATTTGGGGGGTCAAAAACATTCAGTACTTC. Translating it yields CASIIWGVKNIQYF. The chain couples TRBV2 to TRBJ2-4; possibly TRBD2 for D (6 bases). Trimming cost V 7 bases and J 3 bases, with 13 bases left between them. Looked up from germline, CDR1 is SNHLY and CDR2 is FYNNEI. CDR3 length: 14 residues.

The CDR3 bases are TGTGCCAGCAGCCCCCTCCTAGCGGGAATAGGCGGGGAGCTGTTTTTT. This gives the protein CASSPLLAGIGGELFF. The V and J genes are TRBV7-8 and TRBJ2-2, with 9 bases matching TRBD2. V shed 5 bases, J shed 7 bases, and the junction held 11 bases outside the gene matches. There are 16 residues in the CDR3. Germline-derived CDR1 and CDR2 are SGHVS and FQNEAQ. The entire variable domain, with the rest obtained from reference TRBV7-8 and TRBJ2-2, is as follows: GAGVSQSPRYKVAKRGQDVALRCDPISGHVSLFWYQQALGQGPEFLTYFQNEAQLDKSGLPSDRFFAERPEGSVSTLKIQRTQQEDSAVYLCASSPLLAGIGGELFFGEGSRLTVL.

The chain employs TRBV30 and TRBJ1-1; D not resolved. This CDR3 has 14 amino acids. Trimming stripped 0 bases from V and 1 base from J, with 9 bases between. Germline V CDR1 and CDR2: GTSNPN, SVGIG (reference sequence). CDR3 sequence (DNA): TGTGCCTGGAGTGTAGGGCTACCGAACACTGAAGCTTTCTTT. This sequence encodes CAWSVGLPNTEAFF.

The J gene is TRBJ2-7, the V gene TRBV20-1; TRBD1 is a possible D gene (6 bases). CDR3 length: 11 residues. V was cut by 5 bases and J by 1 base, with 6 bases left in between. Germline-derived CDR1 and CDR2 are DFQATT and SNEGSKA (reference sequence). CDR3 DNA sequence: TGCAGTGCTGGACAGTCCTACGAGCAGTACTTC. It is translated as CSAGQSYEQYF.